This TCR beta chain stems from a study of blood T cells in healthy people across ages. Using a J-beta primer mix together with a sample-barcoded 5' primer, a second PCR was run for roughly 7 to 12 cycles. TCRdb processed the 5' RACE reads anew with MiXCR; each CDR3 protein has one entry. The sample carries 550,000 to 650,000 distinct CDR3 sequences, approximately 30% recorded once. In this sample, this clonotype turned up many times. Its matching antigen is unknown. CDR1 and CDR2 from the germline V gene are KGHDR and SFDVKD. This CDR3 comprises 12 residues. V lost 5 bases and J lost 0, with 3 bases in between. The study, taken as a whole, reports: Those diversity estimates obtained from one million T cells were thought to be underestimates.

The chain carries TRBV24-1 and TRBJ1-1; D call uncertain. What was sequenced was blood. This clonotype was sampled from a woman older than 75 in good health. DNA for the CDR3: TGTGCCACCAGTGGGCTGAACACTGAAGCTTTCTTT. It codes for CATSGLNTEAFF.